Included here is one T cell receptor (beta chain) sequence, with context. Its antigen is not known. V lost 0 bases and J lost 6, with 9 bases in between. The CDR3 has 13 amino acids. The germline gives CDR1 SGHTS, CDR2 YDEGEE. The source of the sample is a study of T cell repertoires in ileal Crohn's disease. Study conclusions and caveats: Mucosal expansions were suggested to be mainly CD8 T cells.

Sequencing used immunoSEQ multiplex PCR; TCRdb keeps in-frame clones, though not all of them. Of 13,000 to 15,000 clones in the sample, approximately 90% were seen once. The TCR was taken from an adult with Crohn's disease. V and J are TRBV5-8 and TRBJ1-1; no reliable D call. Sequenced input: ileal tissue. The chain's CDR3 is CASSLVGSPEAFF. The CDR3 region has the DNA TGTGCCAGCAGCTTGGTGGGGAGCCCTGAAGCTTTCTTT.